These 18 T cell receptor beta chains share one sample of origin, sequenced in a study of blood T cell repertoires in COVID-19. The data were produced by immunoSEQ multiplex PCR, yet TCRdb's version contains in-frame clones alone and is incomplete. The sample shows 130,000 to 150,000 clones, 87% of them seen only once. The sequenced sample was PBMCs or T cells enriched from blood (not recorded which). These TCRs come from a man between 60 and 75 years old who had recovered from COVID-19.

The table lists this clone with many counts. This chain joins TRBV10-2 and TRBJ2-5, with 8 bases matching TRBD2. Germline loops: CDR1 WSHSY, CDR2 SAAADI. The CDR3 sequence is 15 residues long. V lost 4 bases and J lost 5; bases outside the gene matches: 9. The CDR3 coding sequence is TGCGCCAGCAGTGTAGATAGCGGGATTGTGGAGACCCAGTACTTC. As protein: CASSVDSGIVETQYF.

The chain couples TRBV10-2 to TRBJ2-5; 10 nucleotides align to TRBD2. Looked up from germline, CDR1 is WSHSY and CDR2 is SAAADI. Losses at the gene ends were 6 bases for V and 2 bases for J; bases not matched to a gene: 6. This CDR3 has 15 amino acids. In nucleotides, the CDR3 is TGCGCCAGCAGACTTAGCGGGGGGACACAAGAGACCCAGTACTTC. Residues: CASRLSGGTQETQYF.

The CDR3: CASSPRQGARGNTIYF. CDR3 nucleotides: TGTGCCAGCAGTCCGCGACAGGGGGCGAGGGGAAACACCATATATTTT. This chain connects TRBV28 to TRBJ1-3; 10 bases align to TRBD1. The V gene end was trimmed by 5 bases and the J gene end by 4 bases; junction bases not matched to a gene: 8. Germline CDR1 reads MDHEN; CDR2 reads SYDVKM. The CDR3 has 16 residues.

This rearrangement joins TRBV3-1 (or the pseudogene TRBV3-2) to TRBJ1-6; no firm D call. Germline V gene data show CDR1 as LGHDT and CDR2 as YNNKEL (reference sequence). V was clipped by 3 bases and J by 10 bases, with 22 bases between them. The CDR3 totals 17 residues. Here the CDR3 reads CASSHNRGGVNRSPLHF. As DNA, the CDR3 is TGTGCCAGCAGCCACAACCGCGGTGGTGTCAATAGATCACCCCTCCACTTT.

The V call is TRBV5-4, the J call TRBJ1-2; D not resolved. V lost 1 base, J lost 6 bases, and 16 bases lay in between. Germline V gene lookup returns CDR1 SGHNT and CDR2 YYREEE (reference sequence). The CDR3 length is 15 residues. The CDR3 region has the DNA TGTGCCAGCAGCTTGCGATCCGAGGCGGGCCATGGCTACACCTTC. Residues: CASSLRSEAGHGYTF.

This CDR3 is CASGGTPTYEQYF. The DNA for the CDR3 is TGTGCCAGCGGGGGGACGCCGACCTACGAGCAGTACTTC. This rearrangement joins TRBV2 to TRBJ2-7; a weak D match, TRBD2 (6 bases). Per the germline V gene, CDR1 is SNHLY and CDR2 is FYNNEI. The CDR3 has 13 amino acids. V was pared by 8 bases and J by 2 bases, with 13 bases between.

This chain connects TRBV28 to TRBJ2-7, with D uncertain. CDR1 and CDR2 from the germline V gene are MDHEN and SYDVKM. The CDR3 is 14 amino acids. V was cut by 5 bases and J by 3 bases, with 14 bases left in between. The CDR3 reads CASSRQRYNYEQYF. In DNA, the CDR3 is TGTGCCAGCAGTCGGCAGCGTTACAACTACGAGCAGTACTTC. The full variable domain, in which reference TRBV28 and TRBJ2-7 provide the parts outside the CDR3, is DVKVTQSSRYLVKRTGEKVFLECVQDMDHENMFWYRQDPGLGLRLIYFSYDVKMKEKGDIPEGYSVSREKKERFSLILESASTNQTSMYLCASSRQRYNYEQYFGPGTRLTVT.

V is TRBV6-5 and J is TRBJ2-3; no definite D call. Trimming took 4 bases from V and 0 from J, leaving 11 bases between them. CDR3 length: 15 amino acids. The germline CDR1 and CDR2 sequences are MNHEY and SVGAGI. The CDR3 region is CASSFNRDSTDTQYF. The CDR3 coding sequence is TGTGCCAGCAGTTTTAACAGAGATAGCACAGATACGCAGTATTTT.

The chain joins TRBV27 to TRBJ2-5, with D tentatively TRBD2 (6 bases). V lost 5 bases and J 2 bases, leaving 12 bases between the germline ends. CDR1 and CDR2 from the germline V gene are MNHEY and SMNVEV (reference sequence). CDR3 length equals 14 residues. Here the CDR3 reads CASSKLARQETQYF. In nucleotides, the CDR3 is TGTGCCAGCAGTAAACTAGCCCGACAAGAGACCCAGTACTTC.

The V call is TRBV9, the J call TRBJ1-5; 8 positions match TRBD1. Trimming at V came to 3 bases and at J to 6 bases, leaving 5 bases not matched to a gene. This CDR3 contains 14 residues. Germline V gene lookup returns CDR1 SGDLS and CDR2 YYNGEE. The CDR3 loop is CASSEQGGVQPQHF. The CDR3 DNA reads as TGTGCCAGCAGCGAACAGGGGGGGGTTCAGCCCCAGCATTTT.

The chain couples TRBV6-1 to TRBJ2-7, with D possibly matching TRBD1 (6 bases). The CDR3 covers 13 residues. Trimming removed 3 bases at V and 6 bases at J, with 12 bases between. Germline V gene data show CDR1 as MNHNS and CDR2 as SASEGT. The CDR3 here is CASSDHRVGEQYF. The CDR3 region has the DNA TGTGCCAGCAGTGATCACAGGGTCGGCGAGCAGTACTTC.

This sequence joins TRBV2 and TRBJ2-7; a weak D match, TRBD2 (6 bases). Germline values: CDR1 SNHLY, CDR2 FYNNEI. This CDR3 comprises 14 residues. Trimming stripped 5 bases from V and 1 base from J, with 12 bases between. The CDR3 nucleotides are TGTGCCAGCAGTCAGGGAGGAGAATCCTACGAGCAGTACTTC. Translation gives CASSQGGESYEQYF.

The chain uses TRBV24-1 and TRBJ2-3; D may be TRBD1 (5 bases). V lost 5 bases to trimming and J lost 8 bases, with 10 bases between them. The length of the CDR3 is 12 residues. Germline V gene data show CDR1 as KGHDR and CDR2 as SFDVKD. This CDR3 is CATSVIQGTQYF. In nucleotides, the CDR3 is TGTGCCACCAGTGTAATCCAGGGTACGCAGTATTTT.

The chain employs TRBV6-1 and TRBJ1-5; the D gene is possibly TRBD1 (5 bases). The CDR3 contains 14 residues. Germline CDR1 is MNHNS and CDR2 is SASEGT. V lost 1 base to trimming and J lost 7 bases, with 11 bases between them. CDR3 nucleotide sequence: TGTGCCAGCAGTGAAGGGCAGGGTAGGCAGCCCCAGCATTTT. As protein: CASSEGQGRQPQHF.

The V call is TRBV7-9, the J call TRBJ2-7, with 7 bases fitting TRBD2. The CDR3 length is 14 residues. J lost 3 bases, V lost 5 bases, and 7 bases had no gene match. Per the germline V gene, CDR1 is SEHNR and CDR2 is FQNEAQ (reference sequence). CDR3 coding DNA: TGTGCCAGCAGCGACCGACTAGCACGCTACGAGCAGTACTTC. As protein: CASSDRLARYEQYF. Full variable domain (remainder filled in from reference TRBV7-9 and TRBJ2-7): DTGVSQNPRHKITKRGQNVTFRCDPISEHNRLYWYRQTLGQGPEFLTYFQNEAQLEKSRLLSDRFSAERPKGSFSTLEIQRTEQGDSAMYLCASSDRLARYEQYFGPGTRLTVT.

The chain is built from TRBV5-1 and TRBJ1-4, with no clear D. V gave up 0 bases and J gave up 5 bases, with 8 bases separating them. The CDR3 covers 14 residues. The germline V gene encodes CDR1 SGHRS and CDR2 YFSETQ. The CDR3 nucleotides are TGCGCCAGCAGCTTGGGGGCAATAAATGAAAAACTGTTTTTT. It codes for CASSLGAINEKLFF.

The chain employs TRBV30 and TRBJ2-5; the match to TRBD2 covers 9 bases. Germline CDR1 and CDR2: GTSNPN and SVGIG (reference sequence). V trimming: 5 bases; J trimming: 4 bases; junction bases outside the gene matches: 8. CDR3 size: 14 residues. The CDR3 here is CAWSSSGGIETQYF. The CDR3 DNA reads as TGTGCCTGGTCCTCAAGCGGGGGGATAGAGACCCAGTACTTC.

The V and J genes are TRBV7-9 and TRBJ1-2; 9 bases line up with TRBD1. CDR1 SEHNR and CDR2 FQNEAQ come from the germline V gene (reference sequence). V was clipped by 5 bases and J by 6 bases; unmatched bases: 10. CDR3 length equals 15 residues. In DNA, the CDR3 is TGTGCCAGCAGCCCGGATTGGGACAGGGACGATGGCTACACCTTC. Protein: CASSPDWDRDDGYTF.